This T cell receptor beta chain was sequenced for a study of beta chain features in type 1 diabetes. Background on the study: On cell yields, gender and age, patients and healthy donors were similar. Broader study findings: A pattern of fewer insertions and more deletions at VDJ junctions was seen in type 1 diabetes patients.

The study reverse transcribed the entire isolated RNA, so it sequenced expressed TCRB transcripts. Produced via immunoSEQ multiplex PCR; TCRdb's table is partial and in-frame only. This sample has fewer than 900,000 clones, with about 17% found just once. On this clone itself: Its antigen is still unknown.

The CDR3 totals 13 residues. CDR1 and CDR2 from the germline V gene are LGHNA and YSLEER. Trimming pared 2 bases from V and 5 bases from J, leaving 8 bases between. The origin of this receptor is a woman aged 18-29 years in good health. Sequenced sample: naive CD4+ T cells from blood. This chain joins TRBV4-3 and TRBJ2-3; the D is unclear. CDR3 bases: TGCGCCAGCAGCCAACTGACCGGAGATACGCAGTATTTT. It yields the protein CASSQLTGDTQYF.